Each of the 31 T cell receptor beta chains below was sequenced from the same sample in a study of cytotoxic CD8 clonotypes in ibrutinib-treated CLL (dated by TCRdb to the early 2020s). The library was built by means of the immunoSEQ multiplex PCR assay. TCRdb took over this immuneACCESS table, retaining in-frame rearrangements with V and J assigned. Such tables are incomplete; in checked studies, under half of the missing clones stem from an unresolved V gene, and the remainder is unexplained. For this sample there are some 140,000 clones; 80% to 95% appear just once. The ten largest clones take up 10% to 11% of the sample. The label giving this sample's time point can be read as: eleven to twelve months on ibrutinib. Here the sequenced sample was PBMCs, taken after 12 months of ibrutinib treatment. The origin of the receptors is a human donor with chronic lymphocytic leukemia.

This clone occurred a few times. The DNA for the CDR3 is TGTGCCAGCAGCAACGGAAACACCATATATTTT. Protein sequence: CASSNGNTIYF. The gene calls are TRBV11-2 and TRBJ1-3; D unresolved. The CDR3 sequence is 11 residues long. V was cut by 5 bases and J by 4 bases, with 3 bases left in between. Germline V lookup: CDR1 SGHAT, CDR2 FQNNGV.

This chain links TRBV7-2 with TRBJ1-5, with a possible D match to TRBD1 (6 bases). The V end was cut by 4 bases, the J end by 6 bases, with 16 bases between. The CDR3 has 15 amino acids. Per the germline V gene, CDR1 is SGHTA and CDR2 is FQGNSA. CDR3 in DNA: TGTGCCAGCAGCTCCACTACAGGGTGGGGTCAGCCCCAGCATTTT. It codes for CASSSTTGWGQPQHF.

This chain connects TRBV9 to TRBJ2-7; 8 bases map to TRBD2. This CDR3 has 15 amino acids. Losses at the gene ends were 0 bases for V and 4 bases for J; bases not matched to a gene: 6. The germline CDR1 and CDR2 sequences are SGDLS and YYNGEE. Written as DNA, the CDR3 is TGTGCCAGCAGCGTAGGATCGGGAGGGGGTTACGAGCAGTACTTC. Amino acids: CASSVGSGGGYEQYF.

This clone was counted a single time. The CDR3 loop reads CSGRSGSYEQYF. CDR3 DNA sequence: TGCAGCGGAAGGTCGGGTTCCTACGAGCAGTACTTC. V usage is TRBV29-1 and J usage is TRBJ2-7; D is ambiguous. V was clipped by 7 bases and J by 1 base, with 11 bases between them. The CDR3 covers 12 residues. From germline, CDR1 is SQVTM and CDR2 ANQGSEA.

The CDR3 nucleotides read TGCAGCGTTGAAGATCGACTAGCGGCCGGGGAGCAGTACTTC. Protein sequence: CSVEDRLAAGEQYF. The genes are TRBV29-1 and TRBJ2-7; 9 positions agree with TRBD2. CDR1 and CDR2 (germline): SQVTM, ANQGSEA. The CDR3 totals 14 residues. V gave up 0 bases and J gave up 7 bases; unmatched junction bases: 7.

The J gene is TRBJ2-7, the V gene TRBV7-2; maybe TRBD2 (6 bases). This CDR3 has 15 residues. Trimming pared 0 bases from V and 4 bases from J, leaving 13 bases between. Per the germline V gene, CDR1 is SGHTA and CDR2 is FQGNSA. The CDR3 is CASSLALRERYEQYF. The CDR3 DNA follows: TGTGCCAGCAGCTTAGCCTTGCGGGAACGGTACGAGCAGTACTTC.

This chain joins TRBV6-5 and TRBJ2-7; D tentatively reads TRBD1 or TRBD2 (5 bases each). The CDR3 is 12 amino acids. V gave up 4 bases and J gave up 6 bases, with 10 bases separating them. Germline V gene data show CDR1 as MNHEY and CDR2 as SVGAGI. The CDR3: CASSLKGREQYF. The DNA for the CDR3 is TGTGCCAGCAGTTTGAAGGGACGCGAGCAGTACTTC.

Here the CDR3 reads CASSSTTREKLFF. As DNA, the CDR3 is TGCGCCAGCAGCTCGACAACCCGAGAAAAACTGTTTTTT. The chain has TRBV5-1 and TRBJ1-4; D is undetermined. The length of the CDR3 is 13 residues. V was pared by 3 bases and J by 8 bases, with 11 bases between. CDR1 and CDR2 (germline): SGHRS, YFSETQ.

V gene TRBV27 combines with J gene TRBJ2-1; TRBD2 aligns across 10 bases. The germline V gene has CDR1 MNHEY and CDR2 SMNVEV (reference sequence). CDR3 length: 18 residues. V shed 5 bases and J 1 base; nucleotides not matched to a gene: 11. The CDR3 loop reads CASSPTIIAGGSYNEQFF. The CDR3, as DNA: TGTGCCAGCAGTCCAACCATTATAGCGGGAGGTTCCTACAATGAGCAGTTCTTC.

DNA for the CDR3: TGTGCCAGCAGTTTATCGACTAGCGGGAGGAAGGAGAATGAGCAGTTCTTC. As protein: CASSLSTSGRKENEQFF. The chain recombines TRBV28 with TRBJ2-1; 13 bases match TRBD2. The CDR3 consists of 17 residues. Germline trimming cut 1 base from V and 7 bases from J; bases unmatched to any gene: 7. In germline, CDR1 is MDHEN, CDR2 SYDVKM.

Regarding this clone: Germline is not matched at one junction end, which may reflect a read error. This chain links TRBV7-7 with TRBJ1-4; perhaps TRBD1 as D (6 bases). The CDR3 consists of 13 residues. The germline V gene has CDR1 SSHAT and CDR2 FNYEAQ (reference sequence). The CDR3 DNA reads TGTGCTAGCAGCGCGGGACAAGGCGAAAAACTGTTTTTT. Its protein is CASSAGQGEKLFF.

The CDR3 loop is CASIVKRGIRSPLHF. CDR3 bases: TGTGCCAGCATTGTGAAGAGGGGTATTCGTTCACCCCTCCACTTT. The V call is TRBV6-5, the J call TRBJ1-6; the D gene is possibly TRBD1 (5 bases). Germline CDR1 and CDR2: MNHEY and SVGAGI. Trimming cost V 7 bases and J 9 bases, with 19 bases left between them. There are 15 residues in the CDR3.

This clone was detected a few times. Here the CDR3 reads CASSEMGTDRANTEAFF. The CDR3 bases are TGTGCCAGCAGCGAGATGGGGACGGACAGAGCGAACACTGAAGCTTTCTTT. The gene calls are TRBV11-2 and TRBJ1-1, with a tentative D call TRBD1 (6 bases). The CDR3 loop spans 17 amino acids. V lost 5 bases to trimming and J lost 1 base, with 20 bases between them. CDR1 is SGHAT, CDR2 FQNNGV, per germline.

CDR3: CASSRSGSSYEQYF. Written as DNA, the CDR3 is TGTGCCAGCAGCCGTAGCGGGAGCTCCTACGAGCAGTACTTC. The chain uses TRBV28 and TRBJ2-7, with 9 bases matching TRBD2. V lost 6 bases to trimming and J lost 0 bases; unmatched junction nucleotides: 3. Germline CDR1 reads MDHEN; CDR2 reads SYDVKM. The CDR3 sequence is 14 residues long.

A single count supports this clone. The gene calls are TRBV7-9 and TRBJ1-5, with TRBD1 identical over 7 bases. CDR3 length equals 16 residues. J lost 7 bases, V lost 1 base, and 10 bases had no gene match. CDR1 and CDR2 (germline): SEHNR, FQNEAQ (reference sequence). CDR3 DNA sequence: TGTGCCAGCAGCTTAGTATCCGGGACAGTGACCCAGCCCCAGCATTTT. Translation gives CASSLVSGTVTQPQHF.

This chain joins TRBV6-5 and TRBJ2-3, with D perhaps matching TRBD2 (5 bases). The CDR3 sequence is 15 residues long. V was clipped by 6 bases and J by 0 bases, with 13 bases between them. Germline CDR1 MNHEY, CDR2 SVGAGI. CDR3 sequence: CASSQRKISTDTQYF. CDR3 coding DNA: TGTGCCAGCAGCCAGCGGAAGATCAGCACAGATACGCAGTATTTT.

The chain links TRBV5-1 to TRBJ1-5; D unresolved. From germline, CDR1 is SGHRS and CDR2 YFSETQ. This CDR3 comprises 15 residues. V dropped 0 bases and J dropped 4 bases, with 11 bases sitting between them. The CDR3 here is CASSLEAADNQPQHF. The CDR3 DNA reads TGCGCCAGCAGCTTGGAGGCGGCAGATAATCAGCCCCAGCATTTT. The full variable domain, completed using reference TRBV5-1 and TRBJ1-5, is KAGVTQTPRYLIKTRGQQVTLSCSPISGHRSVSWYQQTPGQGLQFLFEYFSETQRNKGNFPGRFSGRQFSNSRSEMNVSTLELGDSALYLCASSLEAADNQPQHFGDGTRLSIL.

This chain links TRBV29-1 with TRBJ2-3; TRBD1 matches 12 bases. This CDR3 comprises 13 residues. Germline loops: CDR1 SQVTM, CDR2 ANQGSEA. CDR3 nucleotide sequence: TGCAGTGGGGACAGGGGGCGTACAGATACGCAGTATTTT. The encoded protein is CSGDRGRTDTQYF.

This chain joins TRBV5-8 and TRBJ1-5; TRBD1 matches at 7 bases. This CDR3 spans 13 amino acids. Germline CDR1 SGHTS, CDR2 YDEGEE. V lost 4 bases to trimming and J lost 7 bases; unmatched junction nucleotides: 5. In DNA form, the CDR3 reads TGTGCCAGCAGCCGAGGGGGCGTCCAGCCCCAGCATTTT. Translation gives CASSRGGVQPQHF.

V is TRBV10-1 and J is TRBJ2-7; 11 positions agree with TRBD1. V lost 6 bases to trimming and J lost 4 bases; unmatched junction nucleotides: 5. The CDR3 is 14 residues long. Germline V gives CDR1 WNHNN, CDR2 SYGVQD (reference sequence). The CDR3, as DNA: TGCGCCAGCAGCCCCGGGACAGGGGGTTACGAGCAGTACTTC. This sequence encodes CASSPGTGGYEQYF.

The chain employs TRBV28 and TRBJ2-7; D unresolved. The V gene's germline CDR1 is MDHEN and CDR2 SYDVKM. This CDR3 is built from 10 residues. V shed 6 bases and J shed 5 bases, with 5 bases lying between them. CDR3 in DNA: TGTGCCAGCAGCGGAGACGAGCAGTACTTC. Amino acids: CASSGDEQYF.

The chain carries TRBV27 and TRBJ2-7; 10 bases fit TRBD2. Germline V gene data show CDR1 as MNHEY and CDR2 as SMNVEV (reference sequence). There are 15 residues in the CDR3. With 5 bases clipped from V and 2 bases from J, the junction kept 6 bases outside the gene matches. This CDR3 reads CASSPWTSGPYEQYF. DNA for the CDR3: TGTGCCAGCAGTCCTTGGACTAGCGGACCCTACGAGCAGTACTTC.

The chain carries TRBV2 and TRBJ2-1; 8 nucleotides agree with TRBD2. J lost 5 bases, V lost 7 bases, and 7 bases had no gene match. This CDR3 region has 14 residues. Germline-derived CDR1 and CDR2 are SNHLY and FYNNEI. CDR3 protein: CASNSGVRDNEQFF. In nucleotides, the CDR3 is TGTGCCAGCAATAGCGGGGTCCGGGACAATGAGCAGTTCTTC.

This chain joins TRBV19 and TRBJ2-1; D gene ambiguous. V was trimmed by 5 bases and J by 0 bases, leaving 8 bases between them. Germline assignment: CDR1 LNHDA and CDR2 SQIVND (reference sequence). The CDR3 sequence is 14 residues long. The CDR3 region is CASSWLSSYNEQFF. The CDR3 DNA follows: TGTGCCAGTAGTTGGTTGAGCTCCTACAATGAGCAGTTCTTC.

The CDR3 spells CASSDTRRALNYGYTF. CDR3 nucleotides: TGTGCCAGCAGTGATACAAGGCGGGCACTCAACTATGGCTACACCTTC. The genes are TRBV2 and TRBJ1-2, with D unresolved. Germline values: CDR1 SNHLY, CDR2 FYNNEI. Trimming pared 3 bases from V and 2 bases from J, leaving 16 bases between. The CDR3 is 16 amino acids.

This clone was observed once. The chain couples TRBV5-4 to TRBJ2-3; the match to TRBD2 covers 7 bases. This CDR3 contains 15 residues. Germline CDR1 and CDR2: SGHNT and YYREEE (reference sequence). The J segment lost 2 bases and the V segment lost 0 bases, leaving 3 bases of the junction unmatched. Written as DNA, the CDR3 is TGTGCCAGCAGCTTGGGCGGGGGACTCACAGATACGCAGTATTTT. Encoded protein: CASSLGGGLTDTQYF.

DNA for the CDR3: TGTGCCAGCAGCCGGACTAGCGGGATGTACCAAGAGACCCAGTACTTC. Encoded protein: CASSRTSGMYQETQYF. This chain connects TRBV7-2 to TRBJ2-5; 12 bases fit TRBD2. This CDR3 is built from 16 residues. The ends lost 5 bases at V and 0 bases at J; junction bases unmatched: 4. Germline V gene lookup returns CDR1 SGHTA and CDR2 FQGNSA.

The chain uses TRBV7-8 and TRBJ1-3; D gene ambiguous. The germline V gene encodes CDR1 SGHVS and CDR2 FQNEAQ. The CDR3 is 14 residues long. The V and J ends lost 3 bases and 2 bases respectively, with 8 bases between them. CDR3: CASSFLRAGNTIYF. CDR3 DNA sequence: TGTGCCAGCAGCTTCCTTAGGGCTGGAAACACCATATATTTT.

The rearrangement links TRBV5-1 to TRBJ2-1; 7 bases fit TRBD2. Germline values: CDR1 SGHRS, CDR2 YFSETQ. The CDR3 loop spans 15 amino acids. V shed 0 bases and J 7 bases; nucleotides not matched to a gene: 7. Here the CDR3 reads CASSLGLADMNEQFF. CDR3 DNA sequence: TGCGCCAGCAGCTTGGGTCTAGCGGACATGAATGAGCAGTTCTTC.

This clone appeared a few times. The rearrangement uses TRBV6-5 and TRBJ2-7, with TRBD2 matching over 9 bases. With 3 bases clipped from V and 6 bases from J, the junction kept 9 bases outside the gene matches. Germline-derived CDR1 and CDR2 are MNHEY and SVGAGI. The CDR3 is made up of 15 amino acids. Here the CDR3 reads CASSYQASGKGEQYF. In nucleotides, the CDR3 is TGTGCCAGCAGTTATCAGGCTAGCGGGAAAGGCGAGCAGTACTTC.

This clone has just one count. This chain joins TRBV4-3 and TRBJ2-5, with 12 bases identical to TRBD2. J was trimmed by 0 bases and V by 3 bases; bases with no gene match: 2. Germline V lookup: CDR1 LGHNA, CDR2 YSLEER. This CDR3 comprises 16 residues. CDR3 protein: CASSQASGRDQETQYF. CDR3 in DNA: TGCGCCAGCAGCCAGGCTAGCGGGAGGGACCAAGAGACCCAGTACTTC.